These 23 T cell receptor beta chains were sequenced from one sample in a study of cytomegalovirus exposure and HLA in healthy donors. PCR was performed using 60 Vbeta and 13 Jbeta primers. Sequenced by immunoSEQ multiplex PCR; TCRdb stores in-frame clones only, minus some. The sample records fewer than 80,000 clones, approximately 80% being singletons. The sequencing sample was made of PBMCs. The receptors originated from a man aged 18 to 29 in good health and CMV-seronegative.

The chain recombines TRBV4-1 with TRBJ1-6, with 7 bases that match TRBD1. The CDR3 contains 19 residues. The ends lost 0 bases at V and 3 bases at J; junction bases unmatched: 11. Germline assignment: CDR1 MGHRA and CDR2 YSYEKL. The CDR3 region has the DNA TGCGCCAGCAGCCAAGAACGAGGGGGCGGGACCCACTATAATTCACCCCTCCACTTT. Protein sequence: CASSQERGGGTHYNSPLHF.

The V call is TRBV6-6, the J call TRBJ2-5, with D hard to call. V gave up 0 bases and J gave up 4 bases, with 12 bases separating them. The germline V gene encodes CDR1 MNHNY and CDR2 SVGAGI (reference sequence). The CDR3 loop spans 15 amino acids. The CDR3 is CASSYSTRVGETQYF. CDR3 sequence (DNA): TGTGCCAGCAGTTACTCGACCCGGGTGGGAGAGACCCAGTACTTC.

The chain has TRBV11-2 and TRBJ1-6, with unresolved D. Germline loops: CDR1 SGHAT, CDR2 FQNNGV. V lost 4 bases and J 10 bases, leaving 17 bases between the germline ends. The CDR3 extends over 15 amino acids. The CDR3 DNA follows: TGTGCCAGCAGCTCAATCCATGGCCGACACTCACCCCTCCACTTT. Its translation: CASSSIHGRHSPLHF.

The V gene is TRBV7-2, the J gene TRBJ2-1; TRBD2 agrees at 9 bases. This CDR3 is built from 15 residues. Germline V gene lookup returns CDR1 SGHTA and CDR2 FQGNSA. The J segment lost 0 bases and the V segment lost 4 bases, leaving 1 base of the junction unmatched. CDR3 in DNA: TGTGCCAGCAGCTCGGGACTAGCCTCCTACAATGAGCAGTTCTTC. It translates to CASSSGLASYNEQFF.

CDR3 sequence: CASSTLTGYGAFF. CDR3 DNA sequence: TGTGCCAGCAGTACTCTAACAGGGTATGGAGCTTTCTTT. The gene calls are TRBV6-1 and TRBJ1-1; tentatively, D is TRBD1 (6 bases). From germline, CDR1 is MNHNS and CDR2 SASEGT. The ends were cut back, 5 bases at V and 10 bases at J, with 17 bases in the middle. This CDR3 has 13 residues.

The V and J genes are TRBV7-9 and TRBJ2-5; 10 bases line up with TRBD2. Germline lookup yields CDR1 SEHNR and CDR2 FQNEAQ (reference sequence). With V trimmed by 5 bases and J by 2 bases, 2 bases remained unmatched. There are 14 residues in the CDR3. CDR3: CASSLTSGQETQYF. CDR3 nucleotide sequence: TGTGCCAGCAGCCTGACTAGCGGGCAAGAGACCCAGTACTTC.

The chain recombines TRBV2 with TRBJ2-1, with 10 bases identical to TRBD2. Trimming cost V 4 bases and J 8 bases; bases outside gene matches: 11. Germline CDR1 SNHLY, CDR2 FYNNEI. This CDR3 is built from 16 residues. The chain's CDR3 is CASSARLAGGFHEQFF. The CDR3 DNA follows: TGTGCCAGCAGTGCTCGTTTAGCGGGGGGCTTCCATGAGCAGTTCTTC.

This clone appeared once. Distinct nucleotide sequences in the sample also encode this CDR3. The J gene is TRBJ2-5, the V gene TRBV5-1, with D tentatively TRBD1 (5 bases). Between the trimmed V and J ends, which lost 0 bases and 1 base, there was a span of 7 bases. CDR3 length: 14 amino acids. Germline CDR1 and CDR2: SGHRS and YFSETQ. The CDR3 loop is CASSLGQGQETQYF. CDR3 in DNA: TGCGCCAGCAGCTTGGGTCAGGGCCAAGAGACCCAGTACTTC.

This clone occurred a few times. This chain connects TRBV19 to TRBJ2-6; possibly TRBD1 for D (6 bases). This CDR3 contains 15 residues. Germline lookup yields CDR1 LNHDA and CDR2 SQIVND (reference sequence). V gave up 5 bases and J gave up 1 base, with 9 bases separating them. The CDR3 region has the DNA TGTGCCAGTAGTGACCAGGGGTCTGGGGCCAACGTCCTGACTTTC. Amino acid sequence: CASSDQGSGANVLTF.

The chain joins TRBV19 to TRBJ1-1; TRBD1 aligns across 8 bases. The CDR3 sequence is 12 residues long. The ends lost 5 bases at V and 7 bases at J; junction bases unmatched: 3. CDR1 and CDR2 (germline): LNHDA, SQIVND (reference sequence). CDR3 protein: CASSRTGFEAFF. CDR3 coding DNA: TGTGCCAGTAGTCGGACAGGGTTTGAAGCTTTCTTT.

This chain connects TRBV30 to TRBJ1-1, with D maybe TRBD1 (6 bases). CDR3 length equals 13 residues. V lost 0 bases and J 7 bases, leaving 12 bases between the germline ends. Germline-derived CDR1 and CDR2 are GTSNPN and SVGIG (reference sequence). CDR3 amino acids: CAWSVTGPSEAFF. In DNA, the CDR3 is TGTGCCTGGAGTGTCACAGGGCCAAGTGAAGCTTTCTTT.

The rearrangement uses TRBV9 and TRBJ1-2; 10 bases are shared with TRBD1. The V gene end was trimmed by 3 bases and the J gene end by 6 bases; junction bases not matched to a gene: 11. Per germline, CDR1 SGDLS and CDR2 YYNGEE. The CDR3 has 16 residues. The CDR3 region is CASSEDKLTGGDGYTF. The CDR3 region has the DNA TGTGCCAGCAGCGAGGACAAACTGACAGGGGGCGATGGCTACACCTTC.

This chain links TRBV2 with TRBJ2-5; 7 nucleotides line up with TRBD2. Per the germline V gene, CDR1 is SNHLY and CDR2 is FYNNEI. Unmatched junction bases numbered 5, after V lost 6 bases and J lost 1 base. The CDR3 is 14 amino acids. CDR3: CASRGGGTQETQYF. CDR3 DNA: TGTGCCAGCAGGGGCGGGGGAACCCAAGAGACCCAGTACTTC.

V and J are TRBV28 and TRBJ2-5; tentatively, D is TRBD2 (7 bases). CDR3 length: 13 amino acids. Trimming cost V 10 bases and J 4 bases, with 16 bases left between them. The V gene's germline CDR1 is MDHEN and CDR2 SYDVKM. In nucleotides, the CDR3 is TGTGCCACCATGAGAGGGGGGGCAGAGACCCAGTACTTC. Translation: CATMRGGAETQYF.

This clone was counted a single time. The chain joins TRBV19 to TRBJ2-2, with TRBD2 matching 8 bases. Germline assignment: CDR1 LNHDA and CDR2 SQIVND (reference sequence). The CDR3 spans 16 residues. V shed 3 bases, J shed 2 bases, and the junction held 5 bases outside the gene matches. This CDR3 is CASSITGGDNTGELFF. Here the CDR3 DNA reads TGTGCCAGTAGTATCACCGGGGGGGACAACACCGGGGAGCTGTTTTTT.

To note about this clone: This sample includes further DNA sequences coding for the same CDR3. The chain recombines TRBV9 with TRBJ2-1, with 11 bases lining up with TRBD2. V shed 4 bases, J shed 1 base, and the junction held 4 bases outside the gene matches. The CDR3 contains 16 residues. The V gene's germline CDR1 is SGDLS and CDR2 YYNGEE. The CDR3 bases are TGTGCCAGCAGCCCTCGGACTAGCGGGTCCTACAATGAGCAGTTCTTC. As protein: CASSPRTSGSYNEQFF.

The J gene is TRBJ2-2, the V gene TRBV30; weak D call: TRBD2 (5 bases). The CDR3 runs to 14 residues. Germline V CDR1 and CDR2: GTSNPN, SVGIG (reference sequence). Deletions cut 3 bases from V and 0 bases from J, with 8 bases between. In DNA form, the CDR3 reads TGTGCCTGGAGAGAGGGATCGAACACCGGGGAGCTGTTTTTT. It specifies CAWREGSNTGELFF.

The chain uses TRBV5-1 and TRBJ1-1; perhaps TRBD1 as D (5 bases). Trimming took 0 bases from V and 0 from J, leaving 9 bases between them. Per the germline V gene, CDR1 is SGHRS and CDR2 is YFSETQ. CDR3 size: 15 residues. Written as DNA, the CDR3 is TGCGCCAGCAGCTTGGACGACAGCTTGAACACTGAAGCTTTCTTT. It encodes CASSLDDSLNTEAFF.

There are a few counts of this clone. The chain couples TRBV6-1 to TRBJ1-1; D gene unclear. The germline V and J ends were trimmed by 7 bases and 0 bases, with 12 bases remaining between them. This CDR3 has 14 amino acids. Germline V lookup: CDR1 MNHNS, CDR2 SASEGT. CDR3 DNA: TGTGCCAGCAATCTCGACACCTTGAACACTGAAGCTTTCTTT. Translating gives CASNLDTLNTEAFF.

This chain connects TRBV5-1 to TRBJ2-7; 12 nucleotides agree with TRBD1. The CDR3 loop spans 14 amino acids. V was clipped by 2 bases and J by 6 bases; unmatched bases: 3. CDR1 and CDR2 from the germline V gene are SGHRS and YFSETQ. The CDR3 region is CASSFRDRGLEQYF. The CDR3 DNA reads as TGCGCCAGCAGCTTCCGGGACAGGGGGCTCGAGCAGTACTTC.

The V gene is TRBV11-1, the J gene TRBJ2-3; D may be TRBD2 (6 bases). The V and J ends lost 1 base and 1 base respectively, with 9 bases between them. The CDR3 runs to 15 residues. Germline V gene sequence: CDR1 SGHAT, CDR2 FQDESV (reference sequence). The CDR3 reads CASSLVPGGTDTQYF. CDR3 coding DNA: TGTGCCAGCAGCTTAGTTCCGGGGGGCACAGATACGCAGTATTTT.

The J gene is TRBJ2-5, the V gene TRBV19; 7 bases match TRBD1. This CDR3 has 14 residues. V was clipped by 7 bases and J by 4 bases; unmatched bases: 9. Germline V gives CDR1 LNHDA, CDR2 SQIVND (reference sequence). CDR3 loop: CASTTDRAGETQYF. For the CDR3, the DNA is TGTGCCAGTACTACCGACAGGGCTGGAGAGACCCAGTACTTC. The full variable domain, its missing parts supplied by reference TRBV19 and TRBJ2-5, is DGGITQSPKYLFRKEGQNVTLSCEQNLNHDAMYWYRQDPGQGLRLIYYSQIVNDFQKGDIAEGYSVSREKKESFPLTVTSAQKNPTAFYLCASTTDRAGETQYFGPGTRLLVL.

V usage is TRBV5-5 and J usage is TRBJ2-7, with 7 bases matching TRBD1. Germline V gene data show CDR1 as SGHKS and CDR2 as YYEKEE (reference sequence). V trimming: 4 bases; J trimming: 0 bases; junction bases outside the gene matches: 4. The length of the CDR3 is 14 residues. CDR3 sequence (DNA): TGTGCCAGCAGCGGACGACAGGGCTCCTACGAGCAGTACGTC. It encodes CASSGRQGSYEQYV.